The next 24 T cell receptor beta chains were all read from a single sample in a study of T cell changes during pregnancy in multiple sclerosis. Libraries were prepared by immunoSEQ multiplex PCR; TCRdb keeps only in-frame clonotypes and omits some of them. The table lists more than 100,000 clones, roughly nine tenths of them singletons, with about 0.9% in the top ten. The input for sequencing was peripheral blood, taken after pregnancy. The source is a female donor with multiple sclerosis, enrolled in a pregnancy study.

The chain couples TRBV6-6 to TRBJ2-5, with TRBD1 as a possible D gene (5 bases). V was clipped by 4 bases and J by 5 bases, with 17 bases between them. This CDR3 is 15 amino acids long. Germline CDR1 is MNHNY and CDR2 is SVGAGI (reference sequence). Here the CDR3 reads CASSFWTEAGETQYF. The CDR3 nucleotides are TGTGCCAGCAGTTTCTGGACCGAGGCAGGGGAGACCCAGTACTTC.

This clone was seen ten or more times. The V call is TRBV7-7, the J call TRBJ1-5; TRBD1 might be the D (5 bases). V shed 1 base and J shed 1 base, with 14 bases lying between them. The CDR3 is 17 residues long. Germline V gene sequence: CDR1 SSHAT, CDR2 FNYEAQ (reference sequence). CDR3 protein: CASSLDGGGLSNQPQHF. CDR3 coding DNA: TGTGCCAGCAGCTTAGATGGGGGAGGCTTGAGCAATCAGCCCCAGCATTTT.

The chain has TRBV4-2 and TRBJ2-4, with 11 bases matching TRBD2. CDR1 LGHNA and CDR2 YNFKEQ come from the germline V gene. With V trimmed by 1 base and J by 6 bases, 11 bases remained unmatched. This CDR3 is built from 18 residues. The CDR3 bases are TGTGCCAGCAGCCAAGTAGCGGGGGGGCCCGACTTGGGAAACATTCAGTACTTC. It yields the protein CASSQVAGGPDLGNIQYF.

V gene TRBV6-1 combines with J gene TRBJ2-1; 9 bases fit TRBD2. The J segment lost 2 bases and the V segment lost 3 bases, leaving 8 bases of the junction unmatched. This CDR3 is 17 amino acids long. Germline CDR1 MNHNS, CDR2 SASEGT. The chain's CDR3 is CASSELVAGETYNEQFF. CDR3 coding DNA: TGTGCCAGCAGTGAGTTAGTAGCGGGAGAAACCTACAATGAGCAGTTCTTC.

The chain uses TRBV27 and TRBJ2-1; 7 nucleotides agree with TRBD1. The trim removed 6 bases at V and 5 bases at J, leaving 10 bases unmatched. From germline, CDR1 is MNHEY and CDR2 SMNVEV (reference sequence). CDR3 length: 15 residues. Here the CDR3 DNA reads TGTGCCAGCAGCACTCGACAGGGTCCGAACAATGAGCAGTTCTTC. Protein product: CASSTRQGPNNEQFF.

V is TRBV2 and J is TRBJ2-2; no clear D. This CDR3 region has 15 residues. Germline CDR1 reads SNHLY; CDR2 reads FYNNEI. Trimming cost V 1 base and J 6 bases, with 12 bases left between them. CDR3 in amino acids: CASSEGVVAPGELFF. The CDR3 DNA reads as TGTGCCAGCAGTGAAGGAGTAGTTGCGCCCGGGGAGCTGTTTTTT.

The gene calls are TRBV11-2 and TRBJ2-7; 14 positions agree with TRBD2. Per the germline V gene, CDR1 is SGHAT and CDR2 is FQNNGV. Germline trimming cut 4 bases from V and 3 bases from J; bases unmatched to any gene: 11. The CDR3 spans 18 residues. DNA of the CDR3: TGTGCCAGCAGCTCGGGACTAGCGGGGGAACGGAGGTTCTACGAGCAGTACTTC. Translating gives CASSSGLAGERRFYEQYF. The variable domain in full, completed from reference TRBV11-2 and TRBJ2-7, reads EAGVAQSPRYKIIEKRQSVAFWCNPISGHATLYWYQQILGQGPKLLIQFQNNGVVDDSQLPKDRFSAERLKGVDSTLKIQPAKLEDSAVYLCASSSGLAGERRFYEQYFGPGTRLTVT.

This chain uses TRBV10-3 with TRBJ2-2, with 8 bases fitting TRBD2. Germline trimming cut 3 bases from V and 6 bases from J; bases unmatched to any gene: 9. The CDR3 has 16 residues. Germline CDR1 ENHRY, CDR2 SYGVKD. The CDR3 spells CAISDYSGRGSGELFF. CDR3 DNA sequence: TGTGCCATCAGTGATTACAGCGGGAGAGGCTCCGGGGAGCTGTTTTTT.

The chain couples TRBV18 to TRBJ1-1, with D uncertain. Germline V gene data show CDR1 as KGHSH and CDR2 as LQKENI. The CDR3 consists of 16 residues. Between the trimmed V and J ends, which lost 3 bases and 0 bases, there was a span of 14 bases. CDR3 region: CASSPRQIPMNTEAFF. In DNA, the CDR3 is TGTGCCAGCTCACCTCGACAAATACCCATGAACACTGAAGCTTTCTTT.

As DNA, the CDR3 is TGTGCCAGCACCCCTACTAGCGGGGAGAACTACGAGCAGTACTTC. Translation: CASTPTSGENYEQYF. The chain uses TRBV6-5 and TRBJ2-7; TRBD2 matches 10 bases. The CDR3 runs 15 residues. V lost 7 bases, J lost 3 bases, and 9 bases stayed unmatched. Germline V CDR1 and CDR2: MNHEY, SVGAGI.

J is TRBJ1-1 and V is TRBV4-1; weak D call: TRBD1 (6 bases). V lost 1 base to trimming and J lost 3 bases, with 9 bases between them. CDR1 and CDR2 (germline): MGHRA, YSYEKL. This CDR3 is built from 14 residues. The CDR3 reads CASSQGTDYTEAFF. The CDR3 bases are TGCGCCAGCAGCCAAGGGACAGATTACACTGAAGCTTTCTTT.

V gene TRBV11-2 combines with J gene TRBJ1-6; D might be TRBD1 (6 bases). Germline V gives CDR1 SGHAT, CDR2 FQNNGV. The V end lost 1 base, the J end lost 18 bases, and 16 bases lay between the germline ends. CDR3 length: 13 residues. The CDR3 loop reads CASSLGSGDATHF. CDR3 nucleotides: TGTGCCAGCAGCTTAGGTTCAGGGGACGCTACCCACTTT.

The chain recombines TRBV6-1 with TRBJ1-1; 8 bases are shared with TRBD1. The CDR3 spans 15 residues. Germline V gene data show CDR1 as MNHNS and CDR2 as SASEGT. The junction had 10 bases not matched to a gene; V was cut back by 7 bases and J by 3 bases. The CDR3 sequence: CASTTRGRKDTEAFF. Written as DNA, the CDR3 is TGTGCCAGCACCACCAGGGGGCGGAAAGACACTGAAGCTTTCTTT.

The gene calls are TRBV2 and TRBJ2-5; TRBD1 matches at 10 bases. Trimming cost V 5 bases and J 5 bases; bases outside gene matches: 14. The germline V gene has CDR1 SNHLY and CDR2 FYNNEI. The CDR3 is made up of 17 amino acids. The CDR3 DNA is TGTGCCAGCAGTCCCAGAAAACAGACAGGGGGCAGGGAGACCCAGTACTTC. As protein: CASSPRKQTGGRETQYF.

The J gene is TRBJ2-2, the V gene TRBV5-1; no clear D gene. Between the trimmed V and J ends, which lost 1 base and 3 bases, there was a span of 10 bases. The CDR3 runs 15 residues. Germline V lookup: CDR1 SGHRS, CDR2 YFSETQ. This CDR3 reads CASSLKQIHTGELFF. CDR3 DNA: TGCGCCAGCAGCTTGAAACAGATACACACCGGGGAGCTGTTTTTT.

V is TRBV2 and J is TRBJ2-5, with D possibly being TRBD1 (6 bases). Germline V gives CDR1 SNHLY, CDR2 FYNNEI. V lost 6 bases and J lost 2, with 19 bases in between. The CDR3 is made up of 16 amino acids. Here the CDR3 DNA reads TGTGCCAGCAGCCACGCCCGGGACACATCACAAGAGACCCAGTACTTC. It translates to CASSHARDTSQETQYF.

This chain joins TRBV5-1 and TRBJ2-1; possible D gene TRBD2, 5 bases. The V and J ends lost 2 bases and 7 bases respectively, with 19 bases between them. Germline CDR1 reads SGHRS; CDR2 reads YFSETQ. The CDR3 loop spans 16 amino acids. CDR3 nucleotide sequence: TGCGCCAGCAGCTTCTCGACACAAAACACGGGAAATGAGCAGTTCTTC. Protein product: CASSFSTQNTGNEQFF.

This rearrangement joins TRBV5-5 to TRBJ2-5; perhaps TRBD2 as D (7 bases). The ends were cut back, 4 bases at V and 5 bases at J, with 15 bases in the middle. Germline V gene data show CDR1 as SGHKS and CDR2 as YYEKEE (reference sequence). The CDR3 has 14 amino acids. The CDR3 region is CASSAVGGHETQYF. DNA of the CDR3: TGTGCCAGCAGCGCCGTGGGGGGGCACGAGACCCAGTACTTC.

This sequence joins TRBV27 and TRBJ1-5; D not certain. Germline loops: CDR1 MNHEY, CDR2 SMNVEV (reference sequence). This CDR3 is built from 12 residues. V was clipped by 3 bases and J by 7 bases, with 7 bases between them. The CDR3 DNA follows: TGTGCCAGCAGTTTTCCGGGGCAGCCCCAGCATTTT. Protein: CASSFPGQPQHF.

This clone was seen a few times. This chain uses TRBV5-4 with TRBJ2-1; 10 bases align to TRBD1. The CDR3 extends over 19 amino acids. V dropped 4 bases and J dropped 5; count of bases not matched to a gene: 18. Germline CDR1 is SGHNT and CDR2 is YYREEE (reference sequence). The CDR3 loop is CASSGDRGRTRARDNEQFF. The CDR3 coding sequence is TGTGCCAGCAGCGGGGACAGGGGCAGAACCCGTGCTCGGGACAATGAGCAGTTCTTC.

In nucleotides, the CDR3 is TGTGCCAGCAGCGTTAGCGGGGGTATAGCAGAGACCCAGTACTTC. It specifies CASSVSGGIAETQYF. The genes are TRBV9 and TRBJ2-5; TRBD2 matches at 9 bases. This CDR3 contains 15 residues. Germline CDR1 is SGDLS and CDR2 is YYNGEE. V was pared by 2 bases and J by 4 bases, with 6 bases of the junction left unmatched.

This clone was counted a single time. The chain recombines TRBV7-2 with TRBJ1-5; D gene uncertain. CDR3 length: 17 residues. Germline V lookup: CDR1 SGHTA, CDR2 FQGNSA. V shed 6 bases and J shed 9 bases, with 27 bases lying between them. The CDR3 nucleotides are TGTGCCAGCAGTTTATTTCTTACGTTAACCGCAGATCCGCCCCAGCATTTT. Its protein is CASSLFLTLTADPPQHF.

In regard to this clone: Mismatch with germline at one junction end may stem from a read error. J is TRBJ2-2 and V is TRBV2, with TRBD2 matching 10 bases. Germline loops: CDR1 SNHLY, CDR2 FYNNEI. This CDR3 comprises 14 residues. The DNA for the CDR3 is TGTGCCAGCAGGAGGGAGGACATAGCGGGGGGGCTGTTTTTT. Its protein product is CASRREDIAGGLFF. Based on the CDR3 plus reference TRBV2 and TRBJ2-2, the full variable domain is EPEVTQTPSHQVTQMGQEVILRCVPISNHLYFYWYRQILGQKVEFLVSFYNNEISEKSEIFDDQFSVERPDGSNFTLKIRSTKLEDSAMYFCASRREDIAGGLFFGEGSRLTVL.

The rearrangement links TRBV25-1 to TRBJ2-5; TRBD1 is a possible D gene (6 bases). CDR1 is MGHDK, CDR2 SYGVNS, per germline. The CDR3 runs to 15 residues. The ends were cut back, 8 bases at V and 2 bases at J, with 18 bases in the middle. The CDR3 DNA sequence: TGTGCCAGCCGGACAGTTCCGCGCTCTCAAGAGACCCAGTACTTC. The encoded protein is CASRTVPRSQETQYF. Full variable domain (rest looked up from reference TRBV25-1 and TRBJ2-5): EADIYQTPRYLVIGTGKKITLECSQTMGHDKMYWYQQDPGMELHLIHYSYGVNSTEKGDLSSESTVSRIRTEHFPLTLESARPSHTSQYLCASRTVPRSQETQYFGPGTRLLVL.